The clone carrying this T cell receptor (beta chain) was seen more than once but under ten times. The data originate from a study of T cells in localized non-small cell lung cancer. Sequenced by immunoSEQ multiplex PCR; TCRdb stores in-frame clones only, minus some. Counted here are 17,000 or so clones, more than 85% occurring once; the ten biggest clones make up 3% to 4.5%. The germline gives CDR1 MDHEN, CDR2 SYDVKM. V was shortened by 4 bases and J by 7 bases, with 10 bases between the two germline ends. This CDR3 contains 12 residues. The receptor was isolated from a male donor older than 55 with stage II squamous cell lung carcinoma. V gene TRBV28 combines with J gene TRBJ1-2, with D unclear. The sample consisted of peripheral blood, taken before any cancer treatment. CDR3 sequence: CASSSSNSGYTF. For the CDR3, the DNA is TGTGCCAGCAGTTCCTCAAACAGTGGCTACACCTTC.